These 32 T cell receptor beta chains share one sample of origin, sequenced in a study of blood T cells in healthy people across ages. It was with a sample-barcoded 5' primer and a J-beta primer mix that a second PCR of roughly 7 to 11 cycles was run. TCRdb re-called the 5' RACE reads with MiXCR, one entry per CDR3 protein. The profile shows 1.5 million to 2 million distinct CDR3 sequences, 28% of them singletons. Sequencing was done on a sample of blood. The receptors were sampled from a woman under 40 in good health.

V and J are TRBV7-2 and TRBJ2-7; D might be TRBD2 (6 bases). Trimming left V 3 bases short and J 4 bases short, with 16 bases between. The CDR3 is made up of 15 amino acids. Germline loops: CDR1 SGHTA, CDR2 FQGNSA. CDR3 in DNA: TGTGCCAGCAGCTTGGAGGGCGCCAACGTGTACGAGCAGTACTTC. It translates to CASSLEGANVYEQYF.

In this sample, this clonotype turned up a few times. The chain recombines TRBV28 with TRBJ1-5; D unclear. Germline V gives CDR1 MDHEN, CDR2 SYDVKM. V lost 5 bases to trimming and J lost 9 bases, with 23 bases between them. This CDR3 spans 16 amino acids. In nucleotides, the CDR3 is TGTGCCAGCAGTCTCCCCGACACGGCCGAGGATACGCCCCAGCATTTT. Protein product: CASSLPDTAEDTPQHF.

This clonotype occurred many times. This chain connects TRBV9 to TRBJ2-4; no definite D call. Looked up from germline, CDR1 is SGDLS and CDR2 is YYNGEE. Trimming left V 3 bases short and J 5 bases short, with 6 bases between. The CDR3 spans 12 residues. The CDR3 nucleotides read TGTGCCAGCAGCGAAGAAGAAAACATTCAGTACTTC. Its translation: CASSEEENIQYF.

This clonotype was seen more than once but under ten times. Sequence at one end of the junction differs from germline and may be a read error. J is TRBJ2-7 and V is TRBV20-1; possibly TRBD1 for D (6 bases). Germline V gene lookup returns CDR1 DFQATT and CDR2 SNEGSKA (reference sequence). This CDR3 has 14 residues. The CDR3 bases are TGCAGTGCCCTCCGGGACACCTCACCCTACGGGCAGTACTTC. Residues: CSALRDTSPYGQYF.

The chain links TRBV7-8 to TRBJ2-3, with 10 bases identical to TRBD1. J lost 11 bases, V lost 3 bases, and 8 bases had no gene match. CDR1 and CDR2 from the germline V gene are SGHVS and FQNEAQ. The CDR3 extends over 14 amino acids. The CDR3 spells CASSFRDRGEEQYF. The CDR3 nucleotides read TGTGCCAGCAGCTTCCGGGACAGGGGAGAAGAGCAGTATTTT.

This clonotype was counted between two and nine times. In DNA form, the CDR3 reads TGTGCCAGCCTGCTCGGCAGGGAGAACACTGAAGCTTTCTTT. As protein: CASLLGRENTEAFF. This chain links TRBV7-9 with TRBJ1-1; D perhaps matches TRBD1 (5 bases). Looked up from germline, CDR1 is SEHNR and CDR2 is FQNEAQ (reference sequence). The CDR3 runs to 14 residues. V dropped 8 bases and J dropped 1 base, with 14 bases sitting between them.

This clonotype was picked up many times. The genes are TRBV15 and TRBJ2-7; D is perhaps TRBD1 (6 bases). V shed 1 base and J shed 3 bases, with 13 bases lying between them. CDR3 size: 15 residues. Germline V lookup: CDR1 LNHNV, CDR2 YYDKDF (reference sequence). CDR3 nucleotide sequence: TGTGCCACCAGCAGAGTGTTTACAGGGAACTACGAGCAGTACTTC. Translation: CATSRVFTGNYEQYF.

This clonotype showed up just a few times. The chain is built from TRBV5-6 and TRBJ1-1; 11 positions agree with TRBD1. The junction had 5 bases not matched to a gene; V was cut back by 4 bases and J by 6 bases. The CDR3 totals 14 residues. The germline CDR1 and CDR2 sequences are SGHDT and YYEEEE. The CDR3 protein is CASSRGTGGAEAFF. CDR3 nucleotide sequence: TGTGCCAGCAGCCGCGGGACAGGGGGAGCTGAAGCTTTCTTT.

This clonotype occurred many times. The chain has TRBV6-1 and TRBJ2-7; D is unclear. V was cut by 2 bases and J by 1 base, with 9 bases left in between. Germline V gene sequence: CDR1 MNHNS, CDR2 SASEGT. The CDR3 runs to 14 residues. The CDR3 sequence: CASSERFSSYEQYF. The CDR3 coding sequence is TGTGCCAGCAGTGAAAGGTTCAGTTCCTACGAGCAGTACTTC.

The chain combines TRBV7-2 with TRBJ1-3, with D unclear. In germline, CDR1 is SGHTA, CDR2 FQGNSA. V lost 1 base, J lost 0 bases, and 7 bases lay in between. CDR3 length: 15 residues. The CDR3 is CASSLDDVSGNTIYF. The CDR3 DNA reads as TGTGCCAGCAGCTTAGACGATGTCTCTGGAAACACCATATATTTT. Looking up the rest from reference TRBV7-2 and TRBJ1-3 gives the full variable domain: GAGVSQSPSNKVTEKGKDVELRCDPISGHTALYWYRQSLGQGLEFLIYFQGNSAPDKSGLPSDRFSAERTGGSVSTLTIQRTQQEDSAVYLCASSLDDVSGNTIYFGEGSWLTVV.

This clonotype was observed at least ten times. This rearrangement joins TRBV6-5 to TRBJ2-7, with TRBD2 as a possible D gene (5 bases). Germline V gives CDR1 MNHEY, CDR2 SVGAGI. Trimming took 5 bases from V and 6 from J, leaving 11 bases between them. This CDR3 is built from 12 residues. CDR3 in amino acids: CASSADWREQYF. The CDR3 region has the DNA TGTGCCAGCAGTGCGGACTGGCGCGAGCAGTACTTC.

This chain connects TRBV6-5 to TRBJ1-5, with D hard to call. Germline CDR1 is MNHEY and CDR2 is SVGAGI. V lost 6 bases to trimming and J lost 6 bases, with 12 bases between them. This CDR3 has 13 amino acids. CDR3 in amino acids: CASSNGWGQPQHF. The DNA of the CDR3 is TGTGCCAGCAGCAATGGATGGGGTCAGCCCCAGCATTTT.

Only a few counts were recorded for this clonotype. This chain joins TRBV6-2 or TRBV6-3 and TRBJ2-3; tentative D call: TRBD1 (6 bases). The V gene's germline CDR1 is MNHEY and CDR2 SVGEGT. The CDR3 is made up of 14 amino acids. The germline V and J ends were trimmed by 7 bases and 4 bases, with 15 bases remaining between them. CDR3 sequence reads: CASKRTASADTQYF. The CDR3 region has the DNA TGTGCCAGCAAAAGGACAGCTTCAGCAGATACGCAGTATTTT.

In its sample, this clonotype was seen a few times. This chain joins TRBV12-3 or TRBV12-4 and TRBJ1-1; maybe TRBD1 (6 bases). The CDR3 is 14 amino acids. V was cut by 5 bases and J by 0 bases, with 10 bases left in between. The CDR3 DNA follows: TGTGCCAGCAGTACCGACAGGCTGAACACTGAAGCTTTCTTT. Translation gives CASSTDRLNTEAFF.

This clonotype was observed a few times. V usage is TRBV7-2 and J usage is TRBJ2-5, with TRBD1 matching 10 bases. V lost 2 bases to trimming and J lost 4 bases; unmatched junction nucleotides: 7. In germline, CDR1 is SGHTA, CDR2 FQGNSA. The length of the CDR3 is 16 residues. The CDR3 DNA is TGTGCCAGCAGCTTACACGACAGGGGGCGGGGAGAGACCCAGTACTTC. Translation gives CASSLHDRGRGETQYF.

This clonotype was seen only a few times. A read error may account for a junction end that differs from germline. This sequence joins TRBV20-1 and TRBJ2-7, with D hard to call. The CDR3 length is 14 residues. The V gene's germline CDR1 is DFQATT and CDR2 SNEGSKA (reference sequence). The CDR3 DNA is TGCAATGCTAGAGATCCTACAGCTACCTACGAGCAGTACTTC. Its protein product is CNARDPTATYEQYF.

Concerning this clonotype itself: Compared with germline, one end of the junction differs, possibly owing to a read error. This chain joins TRBV20-1 and TRBJ2-3; 10 bases align to TRBD1. The CDR3 loop spans 14 amino acids. The germline gives CDR1 DFQATT, CDR2 SNEGSKA (reference sequence). The CDR3 sequence is CSARRDRGTDTRYF. The CDR3 nucleotides read TGCAGTGCTAGGAGGGACAGGGGCACAGATACGCGGTATTTT.

This clonotype was detected only a few times. The chain joins TRBV24-1 to TRBJ2-2; D call uncertain. Germline V gene sequence: CDR1 KGHDR, CDR2 SFDVKD. Trimming took off 2 bases at V and 6 bases at J, with 3 bases between the two ends. CDR3 length: 12 residues. Written as DNA, the CDR3 is TGTGCCACCAGTGATTACGCCGGGGAGCTGTTTTTT. Its protein is CATSDYAGELFF.

The genes are TRBV7-9 and TRBJ2-5, with D perhaps TRBD1 or TRBD2 (5 bases each). The CDR3 spans 15 residues. V was shortened by 5 bases and J by 1 base, with 14 bases between the two germline ends. Germline V CDR1 and CDR2: SEHNR, FQNEAQ (reference sequence). The CDR3 sequence: CASSPNSGTQETQYF. CDR3 sequence (DNA): TGTGCCAGCAGCCCGAACTCAGGGACCCAAGAGACCCAGTACTTC.

A note on this clonotype: Germline and junction disagree at one end, which may indicate a read error. CDR3 region: CASSLALVSTDAQYF. Here the CDR3 DNA reads TGTGCCAGCAGTTTAGCGCTGGTAAGCACAGATGCGCAGTATTTC. J is TRBJ2-3 and V is TRBV12-3 or TRBV12-4, with D unclear. The CDR3 has 15 amino acids.

This clonotype turned up a few times. The chain links TRBV28 to TRBJ2-1, with a weak D call TRBD2 (7 bases). Germline CDR1 reads MDHEN; CDR2 reads SYDVKM. The CDR3 spans 11 residues. Trimming stripped 8 bases from V and 8 bases from J, with 10 bases between. CDR3 coding DNA: TGTGCCAGCGGGGGGGCCCATGAGCAGTTCTTC. Protein: CASGGAHEQFF.

This clonotype was seen at least ten times. The rearrangement joins TRBV7-2 to TRBJ2-2; TRBD1 matches 9 bases. The CDR3 totals 15 residues. J was trimmed by 2 bases and V by 5 bases; bases with no gene match: 3. Germline assignment: CDR1 SGHTA and CDR2 FQGNSA. The CDR3 region has the DNA TGTGCCAGCAGCCCTACAGGGGGCAACACCGGGGAGCTGTTTTTT. It encodes CASSPTGGNTGELFF.

The V gene is TRBV12-3 or TRBV12-4, the J gene TRBJ1-6; 10 bases map to TRBD1. This CDR3 region has 17 residues. V was clipped by 3 bases and J by 1 base; unmatched bases: 3. The chain's CDR3 is CASSLGTGVSYNSPLHF. The CDR3 DNA reads TGTGCCAGCAGTTTGGGGACAGGGGTGTCCTATAATTCACCCCTCCACTTT.

This clonotype has a count of ten or more. This chain joins TRBV9 and TRBJ2-5, with D possibly matching TRBD2 (5 bases). Trimming took 4 bases from V and 3 from J, leaving 10 bases between them. CDR1 is SGDLS, CDR2 YYNGEE, per germline. CDR3 length: 13 amino acids. CDR3 amino acids: CASSLPREETQYF. CDR3 DNA sequence: TGTGCCAGCAGCCTCCCGCGGGAAGAGACCCAGTACTTC.

Concerning this clonotype: The conserved closing phenylalanine or tryptophan is absent in this CDR3, likely reflecting a read error. The chain is built from TRBV3-1 and TRBJ2-7; 9 nucleotides match TRBD2. In germline, CDR1 is LGHDT, CDR2 YNNKEL (reference sequence). The CDR3 length is 16 residues. V lost 1 base, J lost 0 bases, and 4 bases stayed unmatched. The CDR3 region is CASSQGLAVPSYEQYY. In DNA, the CDR3 is TGTGCCAGCAGCCAAGGACTAGCGGTTCCCTCCTACGAGCAGTACTAC.

J is TRBJ2-1 and V is TRBV4-1, with 7 bases aligning to TRBD1. The J call is doubtful: the DNA matches TRBJ2-7 better. The CDR3 is 16 residues long. The V gene's germline CDR1 is MGHRA and CDR2 YSYEKL. The CDR3 nucleotides are TGCGCCAGCAGCCTCCGCGACAGGGTAACCTACAATGAGCAGTACTTC. Its translation is CASSLRDRVTYNEQYF.

The table lists this clonotype with many counts. The J gene is TRBJ2-5, the V gene TRBV29-1, with 7 bases identical to TRBD1. The V and J ends lost 7 bases and 1 base, in that order; junction bases with no gene match: 3. CDR1 SQVTM and CDR2 ANQGSEA come from the germline V gene. This CDR3 is built from 12 residues. In DNA, the CDR3 is TGCAGCGGAACAGGGGTCCAAGAGACCCAGTACTTC. Its protein is CSGTGVQETQYF.

This clonotype was observed a handful of times. The V gene is TRBV10-3, the J gene TRBJ2-1; TRBD1 matches at 7 bases. CDR3 length: 13 amino acids. V dropped 6 bases and J dropped 10; count of bases not matched to a gene: 9. Germline CDR1 and CDR2: ENHRY and SYGVKD. The CDR3 nucleotides are TGTGCCATCAGAGAAACAGGGGCACGGGAGCAGTTCTTC. Protein: CAIRETGAREQFF.

This clonotype was detected a few times. The chain couples TRBV12-3 or TRBV12-4 to TRBJ2-1; TRBD2 matches 8 bases. The J segment lost 4 bases and the V segment lost 6 bases, leaving 11 bases of the junction unmatched. The CDR3 is 16 amino acids. The CDR3 DNA sequence: TGTGCCAGCAGCACTCAAGCGGGAGTGTCGTACAATGAGCAGTTCTTC. This translates into CASSTQAGVSYNEQFF.

This clonotype was counted a few times. V usage is TRBV11-1 and J usage is TRBJ1-2, with TRBD1 identical over 9 bases. The CDR3 is made up of 15 amino acids. Germline V gene sequence: CDR1 SGHAT, CDR2 FQDESV (reference sequence). The J segment lost 3 bases and the V segment lost 5 bases, leaving 7 bases of the junction unmatched. This CDR3 is CASSGWDREHYGYTF. The CDR3 coding sequence is TGTGCCAGCAGCGGATGGGACAGGGAACACTATGGCTACACCTTC.

For this clonotype: At one end, the junction sequence differs from germline, possibly due to a read error. The gene calls are TRBV9 and TRBJ1-1, with D perhaps matching TRBD1 (5 bases). From germline, CDR1 is SGDLS and CDR2 YYNGEE. CDR3 size: 15 residues. The CDR3 reads CAGSSRGGRNTEAFF. CDR3 bases: TGTGCCGGCAGCTCCCGGGGGGGGAGGAACACTGAAGCTTTCTTT.

This clonotype was observed many times. V is TRBV20-1 and J is TRBJ2-3, with TRBD1 matching 7 bases. Germline assignment: CDR1 DFQATT and CDR2 SNEGSKA (reference sequence). CDR3 length: 13 residues. The CDR3 DNA is TGCAGCGCACCGGGAAAGACGACAGGGCGGACGTATTTT. This codes for CSAPGKTTGRTYF.